The 30 T cell receptor beta chains below were found in one sample sequenced in a study of T cell changes during pregnancy in multiple sclerosis (dated by TCRdb to about 2019). The method behind the library was the immunoSEQ multiplex PCR assay. TCRdb retrieved this table from immuneACCESS and kept in-frame rearrangements only. Not all clones are present; in checked studies, unresolved V genes account for under half, and no reason is known for the remainder. For this sample the table gives tens of thousands of clones, of which approximately 91% were detected only once. About 6.4% of the sample belongs to the ten largest clones. The sequencing used CD8+ T cells from peripheral blood mononuclear cells, collected in the second trimester of pregnancy. These receptors all stem from a female donor with multiple sclerosis, enrolled in a pregnancy study.

The gene calls are TRBV13 and TRBJ2-1; 11 positions agree with TRBD2. The V gene end was trimmed by 3 bases and the J gene end by 0 bases; junction bases not matched to a gene: 1. Germline V gene sequence: CDR1 PRHDT, CDR2 FYEKMQ (reference sequence). This CDR3 is 16 amino acids long. CDR3 sequence: CASSLTSGASYNEQFF. The CDR3 DNA reads TGTGCCAGCAGCTTGACTAGCGGGGCCTCCTACAATGAGCAGTTCTTC.

This chain uses TRBV27 with TRBJ1-5; 10 nucleotides line up with TRBD1. Germline trimming cut 4 bases from V and 5 bases from J; bases unmatched to any gene: 5. The V gene's germline CDR1 is MNHEY and CDR2 SMNVEV (reference sequence). This CDR3 region has 15 residues. CDR3 coding DNA: TGTGCCAGCAGTTCTGGACAGGGGGTGTATCAGCCCCAGCATTTT. It specifies CASSSGQGVYQPQHF.

The V and J genes are TRBV15 and TRBJ1-1, with TRBD1 matching over 7 bases. Germline trimming cut 6 bases from V and 5 bases from J; bases unmatched to any gene: 6. The CDR3 loop spans 13 amino acids. Germline-derived CDR1 and CDR2 are LNHNV and YYDKDF (reference sequence). CDR3 sequence: CATSLTGVTEAFF. The CDR3 DNA is TGTGCCACCAGTCTTACAGGGGTTACTGAAGCTTTCTTT.

The gene calls are TRBV19 and TRBJ2-7, with D tentatively TRBD2 (6 bases). This CDR3 comprises 14 residues. The germline V gene encodes CDR1 LNHDA and CDR2 SQIVND (reference sequence). V lost 3 bases and J 2 bases, leaving 11 bases between the germline ends. The CDR3 loop reads CASSITGSTYEQYF. The CDR3 nucleotides read TGTGCCAGTAGTATTACCGGGAGCACCTACGAGCAGTACTTC.

The chain joins TRBV5-6 to TRBJ2-7; no definite D call. Germline V gene data show CDR1 as SGHDT and CDR2 as YYEEEE. Trimming removed 1 base from V and 6 bases from J, with 11 bases in between. CDR3 size: 13 residues. The CDR3 DNA is TGTGCCAGCAGCTTGCTATACCATCCCGAGCAGTACTTC. It encodes CASSLLYHPEQYF.

V gene TRBV2 combines with J gene TRBJ1-4, with D unresolved. V lost 7 bases and J lost 8, with 14 bases in between. This CDR3 is 13 amino acids long. Germline loops: CDR1 SNHLY, CDR2 FYNNEI. In DNA form, the CDR3 reads TGTGCCAGCACTAATCAGCGAGAGGAAAAACTGTTTTTT. This codes for CASTNQREEKLFF. Filled out from reference TRBV2 and TRBJ1-4, the complete variable domain reads EPEVTQTPSHQVTQMGQEVILRCVPISNHLYFYWYRQILGQKVEFLVSFYNNEISEKSEIFDDQFSVERPDGSNFTLKIRSTKLEDSAMYFCASTNQREEKLFFGSGTQLSVL.

The chain has TRBV25-1 and TRBJ2-2; no firm D call. From germline, CDR1 is MGHDK and CDR2 SYGVNS. This CDR3 is built from 13 residues. The V gene lost 6 bases and the J gene lost 6 bases, with 11 bases spanning the gap. Here the CDR3 DNA reads TGTGCCAGCAGACATTTGGTATCCGGGGAGCTGTTTTTT. Amino acids: CASRHLVSGELFF.

V and J are TRBV28 and TRBJ2-1; D is unresolved. The germline V gene has CDR1 MDHEN and CDR2 SYDVKM. This CDR3 has 11 amino acids. The V gene lost 7 bases and the J gene lost 3 bases, with 4 bases spanning the gap. CDR3 amino acids: CASTIYNEQFF. As DNA, the CDR3 is TGTGCCAGCACCATCTACAATGAGCAGTTCTTC.

The V gene is TRBV4-3, the J gene TRBJ2-7; possibly TRBD2 for D (6 bases). The V end lost 4 bases, the J end lost 0 bases, and 13 bases lay between the germline ends. There are 15 residues in the CDR3. Germline V gives CDR1 LGHNA, CDR2 YSLEER. The CDR3 sequence: CASSLNDGSSYEQYF. CDR3 bases: TGCGCCAGCAGCCTTAACGACGGGAGCTCCTACGAGCAGTACTTC.

The sample holds a few counts of this clone. The chain recombines TRBV2 with TRBJ2-7; 10 bases map to TRBD2. Germline V CDR1 and CDR2: SNHLY, FYNNEI. This CDR3 has 14 amino acids. The trim removed 5 bases at V and 6 bases at J, leaving 7 bases unmatched. CDR3 region: CASSWRTSGPEQYF. For the CDR3, the DNA is TGTGCCAGCAGTTGGCGGACTAGCGGACCCGAGCAGTACTTC. Looking up the rest from reference TRBV2 and TRBJ2-7 gives the full variable domain: EPEVTQTPSHQVTQMGQEVILRCVPISNHLYFYWYRQILGQKVEFLVSFYNNEISEKSEIFDDQFSVERPDGSNFTLKIRSTKLEDSAMYFCASSWRTSGPEQYFGPGTRLTVT.

DNA of the CDR3: TGTGCCAGCAGCTGGGGGCAGGATAAAGATAGCACAGATACGCAGTATTTT. Its protein is CASSWGQDKDSTDTQYF. The V and J genes are TRBV7-8 and TRBJ2-3, with a weak D call TRBD1 (6 bases). The V end lost 4 bases, the J end lost 0 bases, and 17 bases lay between the germline ends. The CDR3 extends over 17 amino acids. From germline, CDR1 is SGHVS and CDR2 FQNEAQ.

The CDR3 region is CASSYTPEKSNEQFF. The CDR3 DNA reads TGTGCCAGCAGTTACACACCGGAGAAGAGCAATGAGCAGTTCTTC. This rearrangement joins TRBV6-5 to TRBJ2-1; D is unclear. Germline values: CDR1 MNHEY, CDR2 SVGAGI. Deletions cut 2 bases from V and 6 bases from J, with 14 bases between. The CDR3 is 15 amino acids.

This rearrangement joins TRBV7-9 to TRBJ1-2; D gene unclear. CDR1 and CDR2 from the germline V gene are SEHNR and FQNEAQ (reference sequence). V was clipped by 8 bases and J by 3 bases, with 19 bases between them. This CDR3 is 15 amino acids long. In DNA form, the CDR3 reads TGTGCCAGCGGCGATACAACAGCAAACCACTATGGCTACACCTTC. Its protein is CASGDTTANHYGYTF.

Here the CDR3 DNA reads TGTGCCAGCAGCTCACCCCTAGCGGGAGACCGATCCTACGAGCAGTACTTC. Its translation: CASSSPLAGDRSYEQYF. The chain combines TRBV7-9 with TRBJ2-7, with 10 bases lining up with TRBD2. The CDR3 is 17 residues long. J gave up 1 base and V 4 bases, and 10 bases lay outside the gene matches. Germline V gene sequence: CDR1 SEHNR, CDR2 FQNEAQ (reference sequence).

This clone was counted once. The chain carries TRBV27 and TRBJ2-1; D ambiguous. The germline gives CDR1 MNHEY, CDR2 SMNVEV (reference sequence). The V end lost 4 bases, the J end lost 0 bases, and 10 bases lay between the germline ends. This CDR3 is built from 15 residues. CDR3 residues: CASSSKRSSYNEQFF. CDR3 in DNA: TGTGCCAGCAGTTCTAAAAGGAGCTCCTACAATGAGCAGTTCTTC.

This chain uses TRBV19 with TRBJ2-3, with D perhaps matching TRBD2 (6 bases). V was trimmed by 6 bases and J by 2 bases, leaving 12 bases between them. Germline V lookup: CDR1 LNHDA, CDR2 SQIVND (reference sequence). This CDR3 spans 14 amino acids. DNA for the CDR3: TGTGCCAGTAGGGCGGGACCTTACACAGATACGCAGTATTTT. Residues: CASRAGPYTDTQYF.

The rearrangement joins TRBV7-2 to TRBJ2-7, with D maybe TRBD1 (6 bases). Trimming shortened V by 5 bases and J by 4 bases, and 18 bases separated the two germline ends. Germline V gene sequence: CDR1 SGHTA, CDR2 FQGNSA. The length of the CDR3 is 15 residues. CDR3 sequence (DNA): TGTGCCAGCAGCGTTAGAAGGACAGCGATTTACGAGCAGTACTTC. Protein sequence: CASSVRRTAIYEQYF.

This clone was detected a few times. V gene TRBV11-1 combines with J gene TRBJ2-1; D is uncertain. The germline CDR1 and CDR2 sequences are SGHAT and FQDESV (reference sequence). V lost 4 bases and J 6 bases, leaving 13 bases between the germline ends. The CDR3 is 14 amino acids. The CDR3 DNA follows: TGTGCCAGCAGCTCCCCTGGCGGAAGCAATGAGCAGTTCTTC. Translated, it gives CASSSPGGSNEQFF.

This chain joins TRBV29-1 and TRBJ2-5; possibly TRBD2 for D (6 bases). The V end was cut by 6 bases, the J end by 4 bases, with 18 bases between. CDR3 length: 14 amino acids. Looked up from germline, CDR1 is SQVTM and CDR2 is ANQGSEA. Here the CDR3 reads CSVVLAVSGETQYF. The CDR3 DNA sequence: TGCAGCGTGGTGTTAGCGGTGTCGGGAGAGACCCAGTACTTC.

The CDR3 coding sequence is TGTGCCAGCAGCGTAAGCTTCGGCTCCTACGAGCAGTACTTC. Protein sequence: CASSVSFGSYEQYF. The rearrangement links TRBV9 to TRBJ2-7, with D unclear. Germline V lookup: CDR1 SGDLS, CDR2 YYNGEE. Deletions cut 1 base from V and 0 bases from J, with 8 bases between. CDR3 length: 14 amino acids.

The chain is built from TRBV10-2 and TRBJ1-1; tentatively, D is TRBD1 (6 bases). The V end lost 4 bases, the J end lost 1 base, and 13 bases lay between the germline ends. Per germline, CDR1 WSHSY and CDR2 SAAADI. The CDR3 is 15 amino acids. For the CDR3, the DNA is TGCGCCAGCAGTGGTAACAGGGTGAGGAACACTGAAGCTTTCTTT. As protein: CASSGNRVRNTEAFF.

J is TRBJ2-1 and V is TRBV7-2, with TRBD2 matching 13 bases. With 4 bases clipped from V and 6 bases from J, the junction kept 3 bases outside the gene matches. This CDR3 region has 15 residues. From germline, CDR1 is SGHTA and CDR2 FQGNSA. DNA of the CDR3: TGTGCCAGCAGCTCGGGACTAGCGGGATTCAATGAGCAGTTCTTC. Amino acid sequence: CASSSGLAGFNEQFF.

The V and J genes are TRBV4-1 and TRBJ2-2; 7 nucleotides line up with TRBD2. With V trimmed by 4 bases and J by 1 base, 3 bases remained unmatched. CDR3 length equals 15 residues. Germline V CDR1 and CDR2: MGHRA, YSYEKL. The chain's CDR3 is CASSLTSENTGELFF. CDR3 sequence (DNA): TGCGCCAGCAGCCTTACTAGCGAGAACACCGGGGAGCTGTTTTTT.

The chain carries TRBV7-9 and TRBJ2-5; possibly TRBD1 for D (8 bases). The V gene's germline CDR1 is SEHNR and CDR2 FQNEAQ (reference sequence). The CDR3 covers 15 residues. Deletions cut 3 bases from V and 5 bases from J, with 16 bases between. The CDR3 protein is CASSFGQGAGETQYF. Here the CDR3 DNA reads TGTGCCAGCAGCTTCGGACAGGGAGCGGGGGAGACCCAGTACTTC.

V usage is TRBV4-3 and J usage is TRBJ2-2; D not certain. CDR3 length equals 14 residues. Germline V gene sequence: CDR1 LGHNA, CDR2 YSLEER. Trimming cost V 0 bases and J 4 bases, with 6 bases left between them. CDR3 protein: CASSQDYTTGELFF. Written as DNA, the CDR3 is TGCGCCAGCAGCCAAGATTACACCACCGGGGAGCTGTTTTTT.

This clone was seen just once. This sequence joins TRBV7-8 and TRBJ1-1, with a tentative D call TRBD1 (6 bases). The CDR3 is 17 residues long. The germline CDR1 and CDR2 sequences are SGHVS and FQNEAQ. V dropped 1 base and J dropped 0 bases, with 15 bases sitting between them. CDR3: CASSLERGQGMNTEAFF. The CDR3 bases are TGTGCCAGCAGCTTAGAACGGGGCCAGGGGATGAACACTGAAGCTTTCTTT. The variable domain in full, completed from reference TRBV7-8 and TRBJ1-1, reads GAGVSQSPRYKVAKRGQDVALRCDPISGHVSLFWYQQALGQGPEFLTYFQNEAQLDKSGLPSDRFFAERPEGSVSTLKIQRTQQEDSAVYLCASSLERGQGMNTEAFFGQGTRLTVV.

The rearrangement joins TRBV7-9 to TRBJ1-4; 7 positions agree with TRBD1. The CDR3 length is 15 residues. The germline gives CDR1 SEHNR, CDR2 FQNEAQ (reference sequence). After removal of 4 bases from V and 3 bases from J, the junction contained 5 bases not matched to a gene. The CDR3, as DNA: TGTGCCAGCAGCTCCAACAGGGGTCCTAATGAAAAACTGTTTTTT. Protein: CASSSNRGPNEKLFF.

The CDR3 nucleotides are TGTGCCAGCGGGACTTCGATCACAGATACGCAGTATTTT. This codes for CASGTSITDTQYF. The chain links TRBV19 to TRBJ2-3; D perhaps matches TRBD2 (6 bases). V was clipped by 9 bases and J by 2 bases, with 12 bases between them. The CDR3 is 13 residues long. CDR1 and CDR2 (germline): LNHDA, SQIVND (reference sequence).

This clone was seen more than once but under ten times. V usage is TRBV4-3 and J usage is TRBJ2-3; 8 nucleotides agree with TRBD1. Trimming took 0 bases from V and 6 from J; bases not matched to a gene: 8. The CDR3 has 16 residues. Germline V gene lookup returns CDR1 LGHNA and CDR2 YSLEER. The CDR3 region has the DNA TGCGCCAGCAGCCAAGATCTTGGACAGGGATCGGATACGCAGTATTTT. Translation gives CASSQDLGQGSDTQYF.

This clone has only one observation. The chain has TRBV27 and TRBJ2-1; TRBD2 is a possible D gene (6 bases). Trimming took off 5 bases at V and 2 bases at J, with 10 bases between the two ends. Germline V gene data show CDR1 as MNHEY and CDR2 as SMNVEV (reference sequence). The CDR3 has 14 residues. CDR3 nucleotide sequence: TGTGCCAGCAGTATTAGCGGTACCTACAATGAGCAGTTCTTC. It translates to CASSISGTYNEQFF.